This TCR beta chain is drawn from a study of T cells in localized non-small cell lung cancer. With regard to this clone: Its antigen is not identified.

Notes on the study in general: Heterogeneity remains possible because sequencing was limited to only one tumor region. Turning up in adjacent lung were a median approximately 58 of the top 100 tumor clones. Longer overall survival associated with higher blood T cell density; shorter survival with higher adjacent-lung clonality. Uninvolved neighboring lung showed the greatest T cell clonality, exceeding tumor.

The CDR3 has 15 amino acids. The germline gives CDR1 SGHNT, CDR2 YENEEA. Trimming took 2 bases from V and 4 from J, leaving 14 bases between them. Produced via immunoSEQ multiplex PCR; TCRdb's table is partial and in-frame only. The table shows around 19,000 clones, with about 91% occurring only once. Sequenced here: peripheral blood, sampled before any cancer treatment. The receptor comes from a woman aged 40-69 years with stage I lung adenocarcinoma. The chain couples TRBV11-3 to TRBJ1-1, with a tentative D call TRBD1 (6 bases). Written as DNA, the CDR3 is TGTGCCAGCAGCTTACCCCAACAGGGTATCACTGAAGCTTTCTTT. Translating it yields CASSLPQQGITEAFF.